The T cell receptor (beta chain) described here comes from a study of blood T cell repertoires in COVID-19 (dated by TCRdb to the early 2020s). For the study in its entirety: Samples covering the acute and convalescent phases of COVID-19 were provided by collaborators in the United States, Italy and Spain. The material from the prospective study consisted of cDNA or gDNA derived from T cells, B-cell-depleted T cells, or PBMCs. Subjects who had been exposed to COVID-19, were actively infected with it, or had recovered from it provided the deeply sampled blood TCRbeta repertoires that made up the dataset. The repertoires were released in a freely available public database meant as a resource for research on the immune response to SARS-CoV-2. The samples were drawn from two sources: the first 160 participants of the ongoing ImmuneRACE study, and 1,000 to 1,500 subjects contributed by 6 global collaborators. The sample metadata nearly always contained a de-identified subject ID, COVID-19 status, age in years and sex. Where available, HLA class I and class II types were taken from metadata supplied by the sample provider and were not determined by assay-based typing.

V is pared back by 6 bases and J by 6 bases, with 14 bases lying between the germline termini. Taken from cysteine to phenylalanine, the CDR3 has 13 residues. Only CDR3 DNA is held: 39 bases, read in frame from base 1. According to the germline V gene (reference sequence), CDR1 reads MNHEY and CDR2 reads SMNVEV. In the case of this clone: Its specific antigen is unknown. Per-nucleotide qualities are absent, and no much larger clonotype sits a single base away.

The collaborating institutions used their own protocols to collect whole blood in K2EDTA tubes. For TCRbeta analysis, collaborators shipped samples in one of three forms: frozen whole blood, isolated PBMCs, or DNA extracted from either of those sample types. General findings and caveats noted by the study authors: The amount of clinical and demographic metadata varied by source and participant and was provided uncurated.

TCRbeta CDR3 regions were amplified from genomic DNA by means of the immunoSEQ Assay, a bias-controlled multiplex PCR. In the authors' own workflow: Nucleated cell counts per sample were estimated from amplification of reference gene primers within the assay. Sequence reads were collapsed and filtered to measure the absolute abundance of every unique TCRbeta CDR3 rearrangement. Productive Simpson clonality was computed per sample as the square root of Simpson's diversity index over productive rearrangements. TCRdb's version of the immuneACCESS table is confined to in-frame rearrangements and falls short of the full clone set. An unresolved V gene accounts for under half of the shortfall where checked; the remainder is of unknown origin. That table supplies the V and J calls and clone size; D and trimming were determined from the DNA. The sample table shows about 120,000 clones, and approximately 87% are seen once. Under 2.5% of the sample goes to the ten largest clones.

This clonotype originated in a man younger than 40 with acute or convalescent COVID-19. Sequenced: peripheral blood. This sequence uses TRBV27 and TRBJ1-2, with the D gene call left open. The sequenced DNA: TGTGCCAGCAGAAATACCGCTCTAGATGGCTACACCTTC. It translates as CASRNTALDGYTF.